These 14 T cell receptor beta chains came from one sample sequenced in a study of OX40 agonist ivuxolimab in advanced cancers. Using immunoSEQ multiplex PCR, the repertoire was profiled, and TCRdb retains in-frame clones only, with some absent. The data show roughly 40,000 clones, just under 95% seen once. Sequenced material: CD4+ or CD8+ T cells sorted from blood, taken in a trial of the OX40 agonist ivuxolimab. These receptors were taken from an adult with an advanced solid tumor such as melanoma, head and neck, liver or kidney cancer.

The rearrangement uses TRBV30 and TRBJ2-1; 12 nucleotides match TRBD1. Germline values: CDR1 GTSNPN, CDR2 SVGIG (reference sequence). V was clipped by 2 bases and J by 1 base; unmatched bases: 9. This CDR3 is built from 18 residues. The chain's CDR3 is CAWSFGTGGLGSYNEQFF. The CDR3 DNA reads TGTGCCTGGAGTTTTGGGACAGGGGGCTTGGGATCCTACAATGAGCAGTTCTTC.

The rearrangement links TRBV27 to TRBJ1-2; maybe TRBD1 (5 bases). The V gene lost 6 bases and the J gene lost 5 bases, with 22 bases spanning the gap. Germline V gives CDR1 MNHEY, CDR2 SMNVEV (reference sequence). This CDR3 has 16 residues. The CDR3 reads CASSPGRVGLGYGYTF. The CDR3 DNA follows: TGTGCCAGCAGCCCAGGGAGGGTAGGACTAGGATATGGCTACACCTTC.

The rearrangement uses TRBV7-9 and TRBJ2-5; 7 bases match TRBD1. The CDR3 extends over 16 amino acids. Per germline, CDR1 SEHNR and CDR2 FQNEAQ (reference sequence). With 4 bases clipped from V and 4 bases from J, the junction kept 12 bases outside the gene matches. CDR3 in DNA: TGTGCCAGCAGCTCCGCCGCACAGGGGCCGGGAGAGACCCAGTACTTC. Its translation: CASSSAAQGPGETQYF.

The chain combines TRBV27 with TRBJ2-2; 7 bases agree with TRBD2. This CDR3 spans 16 amino acids. The germline CDR1 and CDR2 sequences are MNHEY and SMNVEV (reference sequence). Trimming removed 5 bases from V and 1 base from J; junction bases left unmatched: 7. Here the CDR3 reads CASSLGGLLNTGELFF. As DNA, the CDR3 is TGTGCCAGCAGTCTGGGAGGGCTACTGAACACCGGGGAGCTGTTTTTT.

The J gene is TRBJ1-2, the V gene TRBV28; D unclear. The CDR3 totals 13 residues. Germline V gene lookup returns CDR1 MDHEN and CDR2 SYDVKM. Deletions cut 2 bases from V and 4 bases from J, with 8 bases between. The CDR3 loop reads CASSLIAGYGYTF. DNA for the CDR3: TGTGCCAGCAGTTTAATCGCAGGCTATGGCTACACCTTC.

The rearrangement joins TRBV29-1 to TRBJ2-1; D is unresolved. This CDR3 comprises 10 residues. Trimming left V 7 bases short and J 9 bases short, with 10 bases between. The germline CDR1 and CDR2 sequences are SQVTM and ANQGSEA. DNA for the CDR3: TGCAGCGCGTTCGGCCCTGAGCAGTTCTTC. Translating gives CSAFGPEQFF.

V is TRBV10-1 and J is TRBJ2-1, with D possibly TRBD1 on 5 matching bases. Germline assignment: CDR1 WNHNN and CDR2 SYGVQD (reference sequence). The CDR3 runs to 14 residues. V was trimmed by 4 bases and J by 9 bases, leaving 16 bases between them. The CDR3 loop reads CASSGAVGPAEQFF. CDR3 nucleotides: TGCGCCAGCAGTGGCGCCGTGGGGCCGGCTGAGCAGTTCTTC.

This chain uses TRBV9 with TRBJ2-5; 8 bases are a match to TRBD2. The CDR3 has 14 amino acids. In germline, CDR1 is SGDLS, CDR2 YYNGEE. The V segment lost 0 bases and the J segment 4 bases; nucleotides outside the gene matches: 2. The CDR3 DNA sequence: TGTGCCAGCAGCGTAGAAAGCGGGAGAGAGACCCAGTACTTC. Translated, it gives CASSVESGRETQYF.

The chain carries TRBV4-1 and TRBJ1-5; TRBD1 aligns across 8 bases. The V gene's germline CDR1 is MGHRA and CDR2 YSYEKL. This CDR3 region has 15 residues. V lost 2 bases and J lost 6; bases outside the gene matches: 6. The CDR3 DNA follows: TGCGCCAGCAGCCAAACAGGGGGAAGGAGTCAGCCCCAGCATTTT. Amino acid sequence: CASSQTGGRSQPQHF.

The chain recombines TRBV2 with TRBJ2-3; D is undetermined. The CDR3 is 12 residues long. Trimming left V 4 bases short and J 3 bases short, with 5 bases between. Germline CDR1 SNHLY, CDR2 FYNNEI. The CDR3 DNA reads TGTGCCAGCAGTGTAGGGACAGATACGCAGTATTTT. Its translation: CASSVGTDTQYF.

The chain has TRBV28 and TRBJ2-7; the D is unclear. The V and J ends lost 3 bases and 9 bases respectively, with 9 bases between them. The CDR3 loop spans 11 amino acids. Germline CDR1 and CDR2: MDHEN and SYDVKM. This CDR3 reads CASSFSKVQYF. Here the CDR3 DNA reads TGTGCCAGCAGTTTTTCCAAGGTGCAGTACTTC.

V and J are TRBV28 and TRBJ2-7; unclear D gene. CDR1 and CDR2 from the germline V gene are MDHEN and SYDVKM. The V and J ends lost 1 base and 2 bases respectively, with 12 bases between them. The CDR3 runs 15 residues. The CDR3 loop is CASSLFADSTYEQYF. The DNA for the CDR3 is TGTGCCAGCAGTTTATTCGCGGATTCTACCTACGAGCAGTACTTC.

The chain employs TRBV4-2 and TRBJ1-5; D gene uncertain. The germline CDR1 and CDR2 sequences are LGHNA and YNFKEQ. The germline V and J ends were trimmed by 0 bases and 5 bases, with 11 bases remaining between them. The CDR3 has 15 amino acids. The CDR3 DNA is TGTGCCAGCAGCCAAGAGGGAAGGGCCGATCAGCCCCAGCATTTT. The encoded protein is CASSQEGRADQPQHF.

The chain carries TRBV27 and TRBJ2-5; 11 nucleotides match TRBD2. The J call may not be correct, given that the DNA end is closer to TRBJ2-7. The CDR3 runs 16 residues. Germline V gives CDR1 MNHEY, CDR2 SMNVEV (reference sequence). The CDR3 loop reads CASSTTPGTSGYEQYF. The CDR3 DNA is TGTGCCAGCAGCACTACCCCCGGGACTAGCGGCTACGAGCAGTACTTC.